Described below is a single TCR beta chain sequence and its context. Its antigen is not identified. This record comes from a study of cytomegalovirus exposure and HLA in healthy donors. General observations from the study: Presence/absence analyses assumed roughly uniform sequencing depth across donors, which may not hold. In an earlier analysis, in about 530 donors, most V segments appeared productive either ~87% or ~30% of the time.

The PCR employed 60 Vbeta primers together with 13 Jbeta primers. Generated by immunoSEQ multiplex PCR, the TCRdb table keeps only in-frame clones and is missing some. This repertoire shows 200,000 to 250,000 clones, over 75% found once; its top ten account for under 0.25%. This CDR3 has 14 amino acids. Germline V CDR1 and CDR2: LGHNA, YNFKEQ. Between the trimmed V and J ends, which lost 2 bases and 5 bases, there was a span of 12 bases. Donors likely had unrecorded immune exposures despite being nominally healthy when sampled. This sequence originates from a girl aged 2 to 9 in good health and CMV-seronegative. Material: PBMCs. The chain carries TRBV4-2 and TRBJ2-5, with D perhaps matching TRBD2 (7 bases). CDR3: CASSQNGGPETQYF. The CDR3 DNA reads as TGTGCCAGCAGCCAAAACGGGGGGCCCGAGACCCAGTACTTC.